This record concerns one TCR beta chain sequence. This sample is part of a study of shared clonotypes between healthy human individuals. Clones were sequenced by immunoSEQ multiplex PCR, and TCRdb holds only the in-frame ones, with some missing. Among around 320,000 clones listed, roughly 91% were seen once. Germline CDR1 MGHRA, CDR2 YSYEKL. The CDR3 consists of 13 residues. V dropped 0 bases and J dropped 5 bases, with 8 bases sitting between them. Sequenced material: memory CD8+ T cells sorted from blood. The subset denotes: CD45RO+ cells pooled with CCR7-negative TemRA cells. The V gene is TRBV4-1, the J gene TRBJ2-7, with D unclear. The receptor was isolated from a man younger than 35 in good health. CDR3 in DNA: TGCGCCAGCAGCCAAGATCTTAGTAACGAGCAGTACTTC. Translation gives CASSQDLSNEQYF.